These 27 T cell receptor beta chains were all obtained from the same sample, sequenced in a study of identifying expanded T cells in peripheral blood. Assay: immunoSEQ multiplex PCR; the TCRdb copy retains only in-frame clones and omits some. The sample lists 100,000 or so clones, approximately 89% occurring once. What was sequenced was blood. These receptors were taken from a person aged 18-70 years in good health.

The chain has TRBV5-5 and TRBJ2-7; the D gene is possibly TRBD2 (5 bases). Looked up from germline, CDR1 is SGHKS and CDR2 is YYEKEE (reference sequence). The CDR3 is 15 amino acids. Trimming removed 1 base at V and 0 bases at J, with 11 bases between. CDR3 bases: TGTGCCAGCAGCTTGAGGCGGGCGAGCTCCTACGAGCAGTACTTC. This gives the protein CASSLRRASSYEQYF.

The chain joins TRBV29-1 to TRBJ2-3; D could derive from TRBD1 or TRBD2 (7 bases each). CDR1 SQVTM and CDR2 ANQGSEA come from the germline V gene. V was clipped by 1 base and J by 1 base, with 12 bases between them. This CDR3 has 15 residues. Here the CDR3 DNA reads TGCAGCGTTGAAGGGGCAGGGGGGGGCACAGATACGCAGTATTTT. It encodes CSVEGAGGGTDTQYF.

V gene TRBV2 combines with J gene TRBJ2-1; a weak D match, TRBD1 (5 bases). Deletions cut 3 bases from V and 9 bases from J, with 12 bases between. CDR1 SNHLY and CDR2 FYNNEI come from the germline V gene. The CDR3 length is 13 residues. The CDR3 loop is CASSEGQRGEQFF. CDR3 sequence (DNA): TGTGCCAGCAGTGAGGGGCAACGCGGTGAGCAGTTCTTC. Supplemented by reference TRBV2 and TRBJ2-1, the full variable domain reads EPEVTQTPSHQVTQMGQEVILRCVPISNHLYFYWYRQILGQKVEFLVSFYNNEISEKSEIFDDQFSVERPDGSNFTLKIRSTKLEDSAMYFCASSEGQRGEQFFGPGTRLTVL.

The CDR3 DNA reads TGTGCCAGCAGCCGGATGGGGATGGAGACCCAGTACTTC. Protein sequence: CASSRMGMETQYF. The gene calls are TRBV5-3 and TRBJ2-5; D remains unclear. TRBV5-3 is assigned to the ORF class and has an uncertain function. V lost 8 bases to trimming and J lost 5 bases, with 16 bases between them. This CDR3 has 13 residues.

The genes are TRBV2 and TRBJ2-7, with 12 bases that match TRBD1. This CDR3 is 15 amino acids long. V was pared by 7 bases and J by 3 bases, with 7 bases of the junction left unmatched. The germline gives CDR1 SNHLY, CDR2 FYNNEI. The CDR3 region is CASNRDRGRNYEQYF. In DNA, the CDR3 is TGTGCCAGCAACCGGGACAGGGGGCGAAACTACGAGCAGTACTTC.

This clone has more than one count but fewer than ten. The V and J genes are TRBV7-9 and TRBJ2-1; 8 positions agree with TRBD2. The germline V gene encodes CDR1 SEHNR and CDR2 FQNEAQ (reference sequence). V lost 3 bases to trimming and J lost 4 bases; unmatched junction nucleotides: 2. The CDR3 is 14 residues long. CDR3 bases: TGTGCCAGCAGCTTCGCGGGAGGTTACAATGAGCAGTTCTTC. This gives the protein CASSFAGGYNEQFF.

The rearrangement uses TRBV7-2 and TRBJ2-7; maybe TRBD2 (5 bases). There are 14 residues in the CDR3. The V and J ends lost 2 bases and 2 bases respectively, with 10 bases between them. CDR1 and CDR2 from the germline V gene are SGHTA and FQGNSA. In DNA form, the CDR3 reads TGTGCCAGCAGCTTATTTTCCGGGACCTACGAGCAGTACTTC. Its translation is CASSLFSGTYEQYF.

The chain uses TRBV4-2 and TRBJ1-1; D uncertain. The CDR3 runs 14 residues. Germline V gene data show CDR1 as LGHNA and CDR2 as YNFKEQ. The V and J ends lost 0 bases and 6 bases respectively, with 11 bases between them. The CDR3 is CASSQDGVIAEAFF. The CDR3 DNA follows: TGTGCCAGCAGCCAAGATGGCGTTATCGCTGAAGCTTTCTTT.

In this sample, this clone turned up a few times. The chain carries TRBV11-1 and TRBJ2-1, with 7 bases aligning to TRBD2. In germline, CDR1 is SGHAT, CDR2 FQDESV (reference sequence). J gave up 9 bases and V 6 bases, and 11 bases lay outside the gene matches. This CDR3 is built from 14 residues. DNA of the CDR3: TGTGCCAGCAGGGTAGCGGGTGGGTCGGTTGAGCAGTTCTTC. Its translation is CASRVAGGSVEQFF.

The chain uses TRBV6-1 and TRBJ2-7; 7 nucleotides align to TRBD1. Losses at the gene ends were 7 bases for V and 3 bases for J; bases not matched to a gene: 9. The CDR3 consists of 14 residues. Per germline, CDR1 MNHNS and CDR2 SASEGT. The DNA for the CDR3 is TGTGCCAGCAACCCGGGACAGCCATTCTACGAGCAGTACTTC. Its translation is CASNPGQPFYEQYF.

The CDR3 bases are TGTGCCAGCACCATCCGGGGGGACTATGGCTACACCTTC. This codes for CASTIRGDYGYTF. The chain links TRBV7-8 to TRBJ1-2; weak D call: TRBD1 (5 bases). V was shortened by 7 bases and J by 3 bases, with 12 bases between the two germline ends. Per the germline V gene, CDR1 is SGHVS and CDR2 is FQNEAQ. This CDR3 is 13 amino acids long. Combining the CDR3 with reference TRBV7-8 and TRBJ1-2 gives the whole variable domain GAGVSQSPRYKVAKRGQDVALRCDPISGHVSLFWYQQALGQGPEFLTYFQNEAQLDKSGLPSDRFFAERPEGSVSTLKIQRTQQEDSAVYLCASTIRGDYGYTFGSGTRLTVV.

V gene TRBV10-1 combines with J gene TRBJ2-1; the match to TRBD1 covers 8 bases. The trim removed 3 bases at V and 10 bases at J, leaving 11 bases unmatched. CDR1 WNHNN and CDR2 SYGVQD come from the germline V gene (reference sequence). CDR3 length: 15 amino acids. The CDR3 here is CASSERTGNEYEQFF. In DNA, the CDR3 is TGCGCCAGCAGTGAACGGACAGGGAATGAGTACGAGCAGTTCTTC.

In DNA form, the CDR3 reads TGTGCCATCAGTGAGGGTCCGGAGCAGTACTTC. Amino acid sequence: CAISEGPEQYF. The V call is TRBV10-3, the J call TRBJ2-7, with D unresolved. CDR3 size: 11 residues. Germline V gene data show CDR1 as ENHRY and CDR2 as SYGVKD. V was shortened by 2 bases and J by 7 bases, with 6 bases between the two germline ends.

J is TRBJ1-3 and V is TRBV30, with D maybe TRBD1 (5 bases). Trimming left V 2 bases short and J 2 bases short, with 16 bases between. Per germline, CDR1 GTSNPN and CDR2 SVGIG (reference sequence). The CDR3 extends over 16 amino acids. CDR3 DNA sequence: TGTGCCTGGAGTCCGGGCAGGGTTCCCGCTGGAAACACCATATATTTT. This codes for CAWSPGRVPAGNTIYF. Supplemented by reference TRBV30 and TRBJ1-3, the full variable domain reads SQTIHQWPATLVQPVGSPLSLECTVEGTSNPNLYWYRQAAGRGLQLLFYSVGIGQISSEVPQNLSASRPQDRQFILSSKKLLLSDSGFYLCAWSPGRVPAGNTIYFGEGSWLTVV.

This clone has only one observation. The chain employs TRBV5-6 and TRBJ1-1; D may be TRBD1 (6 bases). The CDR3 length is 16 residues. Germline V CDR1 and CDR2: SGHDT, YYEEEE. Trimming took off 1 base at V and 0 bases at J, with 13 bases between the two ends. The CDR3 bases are TGTGCCAGCAGCTTGTTCAGGGGCTTTATGAACACTGAAGCTTTCTTT. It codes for CASSLFRGFMNTEAFF.

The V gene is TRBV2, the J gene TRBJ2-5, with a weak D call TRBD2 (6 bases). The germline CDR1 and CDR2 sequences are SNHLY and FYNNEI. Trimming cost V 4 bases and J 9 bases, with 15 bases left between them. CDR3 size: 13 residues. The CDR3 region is CASSVDNGGPQYF. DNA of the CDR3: TGTGCCAGCAGTGTAGATAATGGAGGGCCCCAGTACTTC.

The CDR3 DNA sequence: TGTGCCAGCAGCAACCGACCCACGGGAGAAAAACTGTTTTTT. Amino acids: CASSNRPTGEKLFF. The rearrangement links TRBV11-2 to TRBJ1-4, with D unclear. The CDR3 is 14 residues long. The V end was cut by 5 bases, the J end by 8 bases, with 15 bases between. Germline CDR1 is SGHAT and CDR2 is FQNNGV. The complete variable domain, with remaining parts taken from reference TRBV11-2 and TRBJ1-4, reads EAGVAQSPRYKIIEKRQSVAFWCNPISGHATLYWYQQILGQGPKLLIQFQNNGVVDDSQLPKDRFSAERLKGVDSTLKIQPAKLEDSAVYLCASSNRPTGEKLFFGSGTQLSVL.

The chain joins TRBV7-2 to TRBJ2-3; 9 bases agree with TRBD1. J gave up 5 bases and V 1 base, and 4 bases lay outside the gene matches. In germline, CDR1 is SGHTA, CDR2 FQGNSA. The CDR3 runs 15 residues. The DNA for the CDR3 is TGTGCCAGCAGCTTAGGGACAGGGGTAAGAGATACGCAGTATTTT. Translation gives CASSLGTGVRDTQYF.

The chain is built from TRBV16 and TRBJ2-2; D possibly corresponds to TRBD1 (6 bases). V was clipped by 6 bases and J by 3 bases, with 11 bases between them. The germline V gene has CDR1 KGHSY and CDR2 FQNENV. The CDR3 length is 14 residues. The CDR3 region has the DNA TGTGCCAGCAGACGGGACATCTACACCGGGGAGCTGTTTTTT. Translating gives CASRRDIYTGELFF. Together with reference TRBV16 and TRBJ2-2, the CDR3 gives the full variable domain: GEEVAQTPKHLVRGEGQKAKLYCAPIKGHSYVFWYQQVLKNEFKFLISFQNENVFDETGMPKERFSAKCLPNSPCSLEIQATKLEDSAVYFCASRRDIYTGELFFGEGSRLTVL.

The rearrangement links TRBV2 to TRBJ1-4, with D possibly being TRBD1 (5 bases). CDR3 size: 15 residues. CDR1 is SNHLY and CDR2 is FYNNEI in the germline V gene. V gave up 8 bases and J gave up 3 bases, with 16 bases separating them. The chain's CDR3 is CASGQGAGSNEKLFF. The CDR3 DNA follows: TGTGCCAGCGGACAAGGGGCAGGGTCTAATGAAAAACTGTTTTTT.

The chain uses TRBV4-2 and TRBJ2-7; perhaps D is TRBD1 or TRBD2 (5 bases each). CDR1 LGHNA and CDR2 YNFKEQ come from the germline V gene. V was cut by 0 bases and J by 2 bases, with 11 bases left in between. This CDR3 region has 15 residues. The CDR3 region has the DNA TGTGCCAGCAGCCAAGATAGCCCGGGGCCCTACGAGCAGTACTTC. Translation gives CASSQDSPGPYEQYF.

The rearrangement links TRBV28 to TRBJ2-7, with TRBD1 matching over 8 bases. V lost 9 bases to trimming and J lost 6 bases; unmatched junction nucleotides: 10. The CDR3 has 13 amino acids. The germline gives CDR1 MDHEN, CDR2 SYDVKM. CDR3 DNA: TGTGCCAGTACCCCGGGACAGGCATCCGAGCAGTACTTC. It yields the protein CASTPGQASEQYF. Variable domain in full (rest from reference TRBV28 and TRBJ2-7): DVKVTQSSRYLVKRTGEKVFLECVQDMDHENMFWYRQDPGLGLRLIYFSYDVKMKEKGDIPEGYSVSREKKERFSLILESASTNQTSMYLCASTPGQASEQYFGPGTRLTVT.

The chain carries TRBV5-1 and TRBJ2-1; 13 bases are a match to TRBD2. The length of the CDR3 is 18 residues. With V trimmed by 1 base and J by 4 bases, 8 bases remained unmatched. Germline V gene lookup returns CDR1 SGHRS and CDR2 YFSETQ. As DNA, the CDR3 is TGCGCCAGCAGCTTGCTCCGACTAGCGGGGGGATATTACAATGAGCAGTTCTTC. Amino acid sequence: CASSLLRLAGGYYNEQFF.

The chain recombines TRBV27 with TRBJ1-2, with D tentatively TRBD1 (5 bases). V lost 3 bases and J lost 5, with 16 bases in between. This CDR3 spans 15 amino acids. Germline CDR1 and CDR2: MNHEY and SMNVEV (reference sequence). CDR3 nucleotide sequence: TGTGCCAGCAGTTTCCGGGGCCTAACCTCTTATGGCTACACCTTC. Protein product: CASSFRGLTSYGYTF.

CDR3 region: CASSLRPGPLAEAFF. The CDR3 DNA follows: TGTGCCAGCAGTTTAAGGCCGGGGCCCCTTGCTGAAGCTTTCTTT. The J gene is TRBJ1-1, the V gene TRBV28; maybe TRBD1 (5 bases). From germline, CDR1 is MDHEN and CDR2 SYDVKM. CDR3 length: 15 residues. Trimming removed 2 bases from V and 6 bases from J, with 16 bases in between. Looking up the rest from reference TRBV28 and TRBJ1-1 gives the full variable domain: DVKVTQSSRYLVKRTGEKVFLECVQDMDHENMFWYRQDPGLGLRLIYFSYDVKMKEKGDIPEGYSVSREKKERFSLILESASTNQTSMYLCASSLRPGPLAEAFFGQGTRLTVV.

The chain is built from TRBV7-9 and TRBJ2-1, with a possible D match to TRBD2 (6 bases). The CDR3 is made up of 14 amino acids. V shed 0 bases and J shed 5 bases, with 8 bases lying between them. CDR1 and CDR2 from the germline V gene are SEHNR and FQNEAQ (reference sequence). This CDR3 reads CASSLAGGDNEQFF. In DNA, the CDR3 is TGTGCCAGCAGCTTAGCGGGAGGAGACAATGAGCAGTTCTTC. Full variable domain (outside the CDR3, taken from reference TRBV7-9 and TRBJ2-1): DTGVSQNPRHKITKRGQNVTFRCDPISEHNRLYWYRQTLGQGPEFLTYFQNEAQLEKSRLLSDRFSAERPKGSFSTLEIQRTEQGDSAMYLCASSLAGGDNEQFFGPGTRLTVL.

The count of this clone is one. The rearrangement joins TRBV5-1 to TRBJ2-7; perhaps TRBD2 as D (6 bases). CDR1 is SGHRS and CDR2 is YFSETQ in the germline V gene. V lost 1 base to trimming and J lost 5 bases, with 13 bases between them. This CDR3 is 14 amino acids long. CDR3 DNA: TGCGCCAGCAGCTTGTCGGGAGCATTCGACGAGCAGTACTTC. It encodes CASSLSGAFDEQYF.